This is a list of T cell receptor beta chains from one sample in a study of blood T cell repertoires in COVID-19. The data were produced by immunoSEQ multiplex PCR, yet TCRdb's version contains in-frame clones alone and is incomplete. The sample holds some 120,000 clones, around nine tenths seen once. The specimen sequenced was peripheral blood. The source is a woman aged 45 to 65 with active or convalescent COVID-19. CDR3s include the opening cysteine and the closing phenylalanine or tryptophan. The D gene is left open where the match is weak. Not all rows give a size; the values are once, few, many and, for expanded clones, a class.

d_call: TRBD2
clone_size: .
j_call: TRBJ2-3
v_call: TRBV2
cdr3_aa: CASSALAGGTDTQYF
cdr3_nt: TGTGCCAGCAGTGCGTTAGCGGGAGGTACAGATACGCAGTATTTT

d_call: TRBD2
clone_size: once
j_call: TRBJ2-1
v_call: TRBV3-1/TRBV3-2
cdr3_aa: CASSLPGLAGAGFF
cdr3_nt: TGTGCCAGCAGCCTTCCCGGACTAGCGGGAGCTGGGTTCTTC

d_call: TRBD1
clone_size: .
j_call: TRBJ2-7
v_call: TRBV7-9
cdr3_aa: CASSLRQGGNEQYF
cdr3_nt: TGTGCCAGCAGCTTACGACAGGGGGGCAACGAGCAGTACTTC

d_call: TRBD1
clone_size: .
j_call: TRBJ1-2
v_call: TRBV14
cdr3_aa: CASSSRDRGQIRRGYTF
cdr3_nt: TGTGCCAGCAGCAGCCGGGACAGGGGGCAAATCCGGAGAGGCTACACCTTC

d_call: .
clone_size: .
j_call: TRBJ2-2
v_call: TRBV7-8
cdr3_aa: CASSLGGPNTGELFF
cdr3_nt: TGTGCCAGCAGCTTAGGCGGTCCGAACACCGGGGAGCTGTTTTTT

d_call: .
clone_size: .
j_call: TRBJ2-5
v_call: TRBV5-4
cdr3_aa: CASSPPGAGQSRETQYF
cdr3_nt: TGTGCCAGCAGCCCCCCGGGCGCAGGGCAATCAAGGGAGACCCAGTACTTC

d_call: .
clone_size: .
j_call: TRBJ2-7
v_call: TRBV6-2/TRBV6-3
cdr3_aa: CASSYRSGNYEQYF
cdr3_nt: TGTGCCAGCAGTTACCGATCGGGGAACTACGAGCAGTACTTC

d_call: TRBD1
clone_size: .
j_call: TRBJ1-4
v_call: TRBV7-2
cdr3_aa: CASSPNRPGQGEKLFF
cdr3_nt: TGTGCCAGCAGCCCCAACCGTCCGGGACAGGGTGAAAAACTGTTTTTT

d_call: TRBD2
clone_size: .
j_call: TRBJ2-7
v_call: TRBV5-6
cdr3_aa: CASSSPASGEYF
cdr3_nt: TGTGCCAGCAGCTCGCCAGCTAGCGGGGAGTACTTC

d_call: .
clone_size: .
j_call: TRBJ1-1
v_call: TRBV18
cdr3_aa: CASSPEGGAFF
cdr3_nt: TGTGCCAGCTCACCTGAGGGAGGAGCTTTCTTT

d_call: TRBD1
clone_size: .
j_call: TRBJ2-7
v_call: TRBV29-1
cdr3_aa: CSVNRGKSYEQYF
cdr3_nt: TGCAGCGTTAACAGGGGCAAGTCCTACGAGCAGTACTTC

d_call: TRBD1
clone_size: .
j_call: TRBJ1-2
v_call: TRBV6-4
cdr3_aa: CASSPIGTGPRNYGYTF
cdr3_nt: TGTGCCAGCAGTCCCATCGGGACAGGGCCAAGAAACTATGGCTACACCTTC

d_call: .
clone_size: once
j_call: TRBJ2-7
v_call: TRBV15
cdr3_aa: CATSTRGEQYF
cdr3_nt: TGTGCCACCAGCACCCGAGGGGAGCAGTACTTC

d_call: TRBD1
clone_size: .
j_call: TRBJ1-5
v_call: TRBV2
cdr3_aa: CASTGTGGNQPQHF
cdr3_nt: TGTGCCAGCACAGGGACAGGGGGCAATCAGCCCCAGCATTTT

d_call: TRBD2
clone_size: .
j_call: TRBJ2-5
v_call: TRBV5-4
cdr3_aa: CASSQGLAGVRETQYF
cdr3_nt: TGTGCCAGCAGCCAGGGACTAGCGGGAGTAAGGGAGACCCAGTACTTC

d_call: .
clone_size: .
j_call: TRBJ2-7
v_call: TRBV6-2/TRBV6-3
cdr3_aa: CASSYAGFQGEQYF
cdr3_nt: TGTGCCAGCAGTTACGCGGGATTTCAAGGGGAGCAGTACTTC